Below, 26 T cell receptor beta chains from the same sample are listed, as sequenced in a study of response to subunit inactivated influenza vaccine. TCRdb re-called the RT-PCR reads through MiXCR, storing one row per CDR3 protein. Of over 650,000 distinct CDR3 sequences listed, around 18% are singletons. The sample consisted of PBMCs from blood, taken roughly 5 days after vaccination. The receptors were gathered from a man aged 45-65 years who received an inactivated influenza vaccine.

In this sample, this clonotype turned up a few times. The genes are TRBV12-3 or TRBV12-4 and TRBJ2-7; D is uncertain. V lost 7 bases and J 0 bases, leaving 13 bases between the germline ends. This CDR3 has 14 amino acids. This chain's CDR3 is CASTENRASYEQYF. CDR3 coding DNA: TGTGCCAGCACTGAGAATAGGGCCTCCTACGAGCAGTACTTC.

The gene calls are TRBV2 and TRBJ2-1; TRBD2 agrees at 11 bases. V was clipped by 6 bases and J by 8 bases; unmatched bases: 9. The CDR3 has 15 amino acids. Germline values: CDR1 SNHLY, CDR2 FYNNEI. In DNA form, the CDR3 reads TGTGCCAGCAGCCTTAGCGGGAGGGCCGTCTATGAGCAGTTCTTC. Residues: CASSLSGRAVYEQFF.

This chain connects TRBV5-1 to TRBJ1-6; D ambiguous. This CDR3 is 15 amino acids long. Germline V gene data show CDR1 as SGHRS and CDR2 as YFSETQ. The V end lost 0 bases, the J end lost 4 bases, and 8 bases lay between the germline ends. CDR3 sequence (DNA): TGCGCCAGCAGCTTGGCACAGAGTTATAATTCACCCCTCCACTTT. Protein sequence: CASSLAQSYNSPLHF.

This chain connects TRBV28 to TRBJ2-7; D could derive from TRBD1 or TRBD2 (5 bases each). CDR3 size: 15 residues. Germline-derived CDR1 and CDR2 are MDHEN and SYDVKM. V shed 4 bases and J shed 0 bases, with 13 bases lying between them. The CDR3 here is CASSYPGTYSYEQYF. CDR3 in DNA: TGTGCCAGCAGTTACCCCGGGACGTACTCCTACGAGCAGTACTTC.

This clonotype was recorded many times. Just one base apart from a much larger clone, this may be a read error. V gene TRBV7-2 combines with J gene TRBJ2-1; no definite D call. The V and J ends lost 1 base and 2 bases respectively, with 3 bases between them. The CDR3 runs 13 residues. CDR1 and CDR2 (germline): SGHTA, FQGNSA. CDR3 in amino acids: CASSLDTYNEQFF. The CDR3 coding sequence is TGTGCCAGCAGCTTAGACACCTACAATGAGCAGTTCTTC.

Ten or more counts support this clonotype. The chain has TRBV11-2 and TRBJ2-1; D is perhaps TRBD2 (6 bases). The V gene lost 3 bases and the J gene lost 12 bases, with 9 bases spanning the gap. The length of the CDR3 is 11 residues. Germline V gene data show CDR1 as SGHAT and CDR2 as FQNNGV. The CDR3 spells CASSLGEVQFF. The CDR3 DNA is TGTGCCAGCAGCTTGGGGGAGGTGCAGTTCTTC.

The rearrangement uses TRBV7-2 and TRBJ2-5; D gene uncertain. V was clipped by 5 bases and J by 1 base, with 11 bases between them. This CDR3 spans 14 amino acids. Germline V lookup: CDR1 SGHTA, CDR2 FQGNSA. The CDR3 loop reads CASSPTRFQETQYF. DNA of the CDR3: TGTGCCAGCAGCCCGACACGTTTCCAAGAGACCCAGTACTTC.

This clonotype appeared many times. The CDR3 nucleotides are TGCAGTGCTAGAGATTCGGAGAGGAGCTCCTACAATGAGCAGTTCTTC. Its protein product is CSARDSERSSYNEQFF. V and J are TRBV20-1 and TRBJ2-1; D gene uncertain. This CDR3 has 16 amino acids. Trimming stripped 0 bases from V and 0 bases from J, with 12 bases between. Germline-derived CDR1 and CDR2 are DFQATT and SNEGSKA (reference sequence).

The CDR3 sequence: CSARPAPPPEAFF. The CDR3 DNA is TGCAGTGCTAGACCTGCTCCCCCGCCTGAAGCTTTCTTT. The chain combines TRBV20-1 with TRBJ1-1; D unresolved. This CDR3 contains 13 residues. CDR1 and CDR2 (germline): DFQATT, SNEGSKA (reference sequence). With 2 bases removed from V and 6 bases from J, the gap between germline ends came to 13 bases.

The table lists this clonotype with a few counts. The chain uses TRBV12-3 or TRBV12-4 and TRBJ1-2; TRBD1 matches at 10 bases. Losses at the gene ends were 3 bases for V and 3 bases for J; bases not matched to a gene: 4. The CDR3 runs to 15 residues. The CDR3: CASSLGTGVHYGYTF. The CDR3 nucleotides are TGTGCCAGCAGTTTGGGGACAGGGGTGCACTATGGCTACACCTTC.

This clonotype was found a few times. This chain uses TRBV20-1 with TRBJ2-7; D is possibly TRBD1 or TRBD2 (5 bases each). This CDR3 has 13 residues. From germline, CDR1 is DFQATT and CDR2 SNEGSKA (reference sequence). Trimming left V 5 bases short and J 3 bases short, with 14 bases between. CDR3 DNA sequence: TGCAGTGCTGAGGGGACCATGAACTACGAGCAGTACTTC. Its protein product is CSAEGTMNYEQYF.

J is TRBJ2-1 and V is TRBV6-2 or TRBV6-3, with 7 bases aligning to TRBD1. CDR3 length equals 16 residues. V lost 2 bases and J lost 5; bases outside the gene matches: 9. The V gene's germline CDR1 is MNHEY and CDR2 SVGEGT. CDR3 in DNA: TGTGCCAGCAGTTACGACAGGGCAAAAAACAACAATGAGCAGTTCTTC. It is translated as CASSYDRAKNNNEQFF.

The V gene is TRBV5-6, the J gene TRBJ1-2; no clear D. The CDR3 runs to 16 residues. V gave up 0 bases and J gave up 4 bases, with 16 bases separating them. Germline V lookup: CDR1 SGHDT, CDR2 YYEEEE. The CDR3 DNA reads TGTGCCAGCAGCTTGGCGCGGCAGGCGCACTTCTATGGCTACACCTTC. This gives the protein CASSLARQAHFYGYTF.

The chain employs TRBV7-6 and TRBJ2-5, with 9 bases lining up with TRBD2. Germline CDR1 is SGHVS and CDR2 is FNYEAQ. CDR3 length: 14 residues. Trimming took 7 bases from V and 9 from J; bases not matched to a gene: 12. The CDR3 loop reads CASNAGLAGYPQYF. The CDR3 DNA reads TGTGCCAGCAACGCGGGCCTAGCGGGATATCCCCAGTACTTC.

The sample holds one count of this clonotype. The chain is built from TRBV6-2 or TRBV6-3 and TRBJ2-5; 8 bases match TRBD2. This CDR3 has 15 residues. V was pared by 3 bases and J by 5 bases, with 8 bases of the junction left unmatched. The V gene's germline CDR1 is MNHEY and CDR2 SVGEGT. In DNA, the CDR3 is TGTGCCAGCAGTTATGGCCCGGGAGGGCCTGAGACCCAGTACTTC. It codes for CASSYGPGGPETQYF.

This clonotype was counted ten times or more. The chain combines TRBV7-2 with TRBJ2-3; D unclear. The CDR3 consists of 12 residues. V was cut by 1 base and J by 5 bases, with 4 bases left in between. CDR1 SGHTA and CDR2 FQGNSA come from the germline V gene. For the CDR3, the DNA is TGTGCCAGCAGCTTAGATAGAGATACGCAGTATTTT. Protein sequence: CASSLDRDTQYF.

V and J are TRBV5-1 and TRBJ2-4; D is tentatively TRBD1 or TRBD2 (6 bases each). From germline, CDR1 is SGHRS and CDR2 YFSETQ. This CDR3 has 15 residues. The ends were cut back, 4 bases at V and 0 bases at J, with 11 bases in the middle. The CDR3 sequence: CASSAGHLAKNIQYF. CDR3 in DNA: TGCGCCAGCAGCGCGGGACATTTAGCCAAAAACATTCAGTACTTC.

In this sample, this clonotype turned up many times. The V gene is TRBV29-1, the J gene TRBJ2-5; TRBD1 or TRBD2 may be the D gene (6 bases each). The ends were cut back, 4 bases at V and 5 bases at J, with 17 bases in the middle. This CDR3 has 14 residues. Germline V gives CDR1 SQVTM, CDR2 ANQGSEA. In nucleotides, the CDR3 is TGCAGCGTTGTAGGTGGGGGGCGCCTGGAGACCCAGTACTTC. Translation gives CSVVGGGRLETQYF.

This clonotype has at least ten counts. The chain joins TRBV12-3 or TRBV12-4 to TRBJ1-6; D unclear. The CDR3 covers 15 residues. Trimming removed 3 bases from V and 8 bases from J, with 14 bases in between. The CDR3 loop is CASSFREGGDSPLHF. CDR3 nucleotides: TGTGCCAGCAGTTTTCGGGAAGGTGGGGATTCACCCCTCCACTTT.

This clonotype was seen a handful of times. J is TRBJ2-5 and V is TRBV7-9, with D perhaps TRBD2 (6 bases). This CDR3 region has 16 residues. Trimming removed 2 bases from V and 3 bases from J, with 16 bases in between. Per the germline V gene, CDR1 is SEHNR and CDR2 is FQNEAQ (reference sequence). This CDR3 is CASSLPLALGKETQYF. Written as DNA, the CDR3 is TGTGCCAGCAGCTTACCTCTAGCGCTCGGGAAAGAGACCCAGTACTTC.

In its sample, this clonotype was seen many times. V and J are TRBV20-1 and TRBJ1-6; D perhaps matches TRBD1 (5 bases). The CDR3 has 23 amino acids. Germline CDR1 is DFQATT and CDR2 is SNEGSKA (reference sequence). V was pared by 1 base and J by 0 bases, with 31 bases between. The CDR3 spells CSARVSLRENFEITRSYNSPLHF. The DNA for the CDR3 is TGCAGTGCTAGAGTTTCCCTCAGGGAAAACTTTGAAATAACCCGCTCCTATAATTCACCCCTCCACTTT.

In the case of this clonotype: This may arise from a read error, as a much more abundant clone is one base away. The V gene is TRBV15, the J gene TRBJ2-7; D possibly corresponds to TRBD2 (5 bases). Germline V lookup: CDR1 LNHNV, CDR2 YYDKDF (reference sequence). Trimming pared 0 bases from V and 1 base from J, leaving 10 bases between. This CDR3 comprises 15 residues. CDR3 bases: TGTGCCACCAGCAGAGAGAGGGTGGTGTCCTACGAGCAGTACTTC. It codes for CATSRERVVSYEQYF.

This clonotype was counted only a few times. V gene TRBV6-5 combines with J gene TRBJ1-2; 9 bases line up with TRBD1. J gave up 4 bases and V 4 bases, and 4 bases lay outside the gene matches. Germline lookup yields CDR1 MNHEY and CDR2 SVGAGI. The CDR3 consists of 14 residues. The CDR3 DNA reads as TGTGCCAGCAGTTTCGACAGGGGGGCCTATGGCTACACCTTC. Protein product: CASSFDRGAYGYTF.

This clonotype turned up a few times. The chain links TRBV3-1 to TRBJ1-1; D gene unclear. This CDR3 has 16 amino acids. Germline lookup yields CDR1 LGHDT and CDR2 YNNKEL (reference sequence). V lost 4 bases, J lost 0 bases, and 15 bases lay in between. The CDR3 coding sequence is TGTGCCAGCAGCCCCGACATAGGGTGGATGAACACTGAAGCTTTCTTT. Protein product: CASSPDIGWMNTEAFF.

This clonotype was detected ten times or more. V usage is TRBV7-2 and J usage is TRBJ2-1, with D possibly being TRBD2 (5 bases). The length of the CDR3 is 16 residues. CDR1 SGHTA and CDR2 FQGNSA come from the germline V gene. Trimming removed 6 bases from V and 5 bases from J, with 20 bases in between. This CDR3 is CASSWLPGSGNNEQFF. The CDR3 DNA reads as TGTGCCAGCAGTTGGTTGCCGGGATCCGGAAACAATGAGCAGTTCTTC.

CDR3 sequence: CSARDKRGTDTQYF. CDR3 in DNA: TGCAGTGCTAGAGATAAGCGGGGCACAGATACGCAGTATTTT. The gene calls are TRBV20-1 and TRBJ2-3; D might be TRBD2 (6 bases). CDR3 length: 14 amino acids. V was pared by 0 bases and J by 1 base, with 8 bases between. CDR1 is DFQATT, CDR2 SNEGSKA, per germline (reference sequence).